The TCR beta chain described here comes from a study of spatial heterogeneity in lung cancer. Time point defined: sample taken at primary tumor resection. Sequencing covered unsorted whole RNA taken from tumor, nontumor lung or frozen PBMC. This clonotype came up many times. TCRdb independently ran MiXCR on the 5' RACE reads; one entry per CDR3 protein. The sample includes 20,000 to 30,000 distinct CDR3 sequences, about 5.1% of them seen just once. The CDR3 has 14 residues. The germline V gene encodes CDR1 SQVTM and CDR2 ANQGSEA. Trimming took 6 bases from V and 0 from J, leaving 12 bases between them.

This receptor was identified in a male donor with early-stage non-small cell lung cancer. The V gene is TRBV29-1, the J gene TRBJ1-5, with TRBD1 as a possible D gene (6 bases). Material: PBMCs, obtained at surgery. Here the CDR3 DNA reads TGCAGCGTGGCACAGGGCAATAGCAATCAGCCCCAGCATTTT. Its translation is CSVAQGNSNQPQHF.